Sequencing of this T cell receptor (beta chain) was carried out in a study of blood T cell repertoires in COVID-19. The wider study: Researchers got acute and convalescent COVID-19 samples from the United States, Italy and Spain.

The CDR3 spans 16 residues. V lost 3 bases to trimming and J lost 1 base, with 16 bases between them. Germline V gene lookup returns CDR1 SGHRS and CDR2 YFSETQ. Some clones are missing from TCRdb's copy, which holds only in-frame ones; the method was immunoSEQ multiplex PCR. Altogether approximately 170,000 clones are present, about 80% being singletons, with the ten largest covering over 2.5%. The sequenced sample consisted of peripheral blood. This sequence originates from a human donor with acute or convalescent COVID-19. The donor label of this sample is uncertain. The chain uses TRBV5-1 and TRBJ2-5, with a possible D match to TRBD1 (6 bases). CDR3 in amino acids: CASSSLQGSPQETQYF. The CDR3 bases are TGCGCCAGCAGCTCCCTACAGGGCTCACCCCAAGAGACCCAGTACTTC.